The rows below give T cell receptor beta chains drawn from one sample of a study of CD4 and CD8 cells across lung adenocarcinoma regions. Each CDR3 protein is one row after TCRdb ran MiXCR on the PCR reads. The sample yields 5,500 to 7,000 distinct CDR3 sequences, around 50% seen once. The material sequenced was CD8+ T cells from the margin of a lung tumor. All receptors derive from a male donor with lung adenocarcinoma. The CD4 and CD8 labels of this study may be unreliable. The CDR3 runs from the conserved cysteine through the conserved F or W. A D gene is named only where the DNA matches it firmly. Size is omitted from some rows. Given values are once, few, many or a class for expanded clones.

J | D | V | size | CDR3 | DNA
TRBJ2-5 | TRBD2 | TRBV7-3 | . | CASSLTQAGGSETQYF | TGTGCCAGCAGCTTAACTCAAGCGGGAGGGTCAGAGACCCAGTACTTC
TRBJ2-1 | . | TRBV6-1 | once | CASSGSSYNEQFF | TGTGCCAGCAGTGGCAGCTCCTACAATGAGCAGTTCTTC
TRBJ2-7 | TRBD2 | TRBV6-5 | . | CASSLAGISYEQYF | TGTGCCAGCAGCTTAGCGGGAATCTCCTACGAGCAGTACTTC
TRBJ2-1 | TRBD1 | TRBV30 | few | CAWQTGDSYNEQFF | TGTGCCTGGCAGACAGGGGATTCCTACAATGAGCAGTTCTTC
TRBJ2-3 | TRBD2 | TRBV6-1 | few | CASRSGRALGTQYF | TGTGCCAGCAGGAGCGGGAGGGCCTTGGGTACGCAGTATTTT
TRBJ2-5 | TRBD2 | TRBV4-1 | . | CASSLWTSGGAQTQYF | TGCGCCAGCAGCCTATGGACTAGCGGGGGGGCGCAGACCCAGTACTTC
TRBJ2-3 | . | TRBV27 | . | CASSLNSGLGAKDTQYF | TGTGCCAGCAGTTTGAATTCGGGGCTGGGAGCCAAAGACACGCAGTATTTC
TRBJ2-3 | . | TRBV6-1 | many | CASSKDHTDTQYF | TGTGCCAGCAGTAAAGACCACACAGATACGCAGTATTTT
TRBJ1-1 | . | TRBV14 | . | CASSQRDTTEAFF | TGTGCCAGCAGCCAGCGGGACACTACAGAAGCTTTCTTT
TRBJ1-2 | TRBD1 | TRBV6-1 | once | CASSEAGTGGNGYTF | TGTGCCAGCAGCGAAGCCGGGACAGGGGGCAATGGCTACACCTTC
TRBJ1-1 | TRBD1 | TRBV6-5 | medium-sized | CASSYGIGGLNTEAFF | TGTGCCAGCAGTTATGGTATAGGGGGCCTGAACACTGAAGCTTTCTTT
TRBJ2-1 | . | TRBV6-2/TRBV6-3 | . | CASSSAPEQFF | TGTGCCAGCAGTTCAGCCCCCGAGCAGTTCTTC
TRBJ2-6 | . | TRBV4-1 | few | CASSQVGLGSGANVLTF | TGCGCCAGCAGCCAAGTGGGTCTGGGCTCTGGGGCCAACGTCCTGACTTTC
TRBJ2-1 | . | TRBV6-1 | . | CASRSLDAYNEQFF | TGTGCCAGCAGGTCTCTTGACGCGTACAATGAGCAGTTCTTC
TRBJ2-7 | . | TRBV4-2 | . | CASSPPGREYEQYF | TGTGCCAGCAGCCCGCCAGGTAGAGAATACGAGCAGTACTTC
TRBJ2-3 | TRBD2 | TRBV6-1 | . | CASGTGGAETQYF | TGTGCCAGCGGGACCGGGGGGGCAGAGACCCAGTATTTT
TRBJ2-5 | . | TRBV7-2 | . | CASSLGEIQSF | TGTGCCAGCAGCTTGGGGGAGATCCAGTCCTTC
TRBJ2-5 | TRBD2 | TRBV7-9 | . | CASSLALAGGETQYF | TGTGCCAGCAGCTTAGCGTTGGCGGGAGGGGAGACCCAGTACTTC
TRBJ1-3 | TRBD1 | TRBV6-5 | few | CASSYYPRGSSGNTIYF | TGTGCCAGCAGTTACTACCCCAGGGGGAGCTCTGGAAACACCATATATTTT
TRBJ1-2 | TRBD1 | TRBV6-2/TRBV6-3 | few | CASRKPGQGDGGYTF | TGTGCCAGCAGGAAACCGGGACAGGGGGATGGTGGCTACACCTTC
TRBJ2-7 | . | TRBV7-2 | . | CASSSTAFGAEQYF | TGTGCCAGCAGCTCGACAGCCTTTGGGGCCGAGCAGTACTTC
TRBJ2-5 | TRBD2 | TRBV7-6 | . | CASSLAVGGGDQDTQYF | TGTGCCAGCAGCTTGGCGGTCGGGGGGGGGGACCAAGATACCCAGTACTTC
TRBJ1-2 | . | TRBV6-1 | few | CASSESRFLYGYTF | TGTGCCAGCAGTGAATCGAGGTTTCTCTATGGCTACACCTTC
TRBJ2-1 | TRBD2 | TRBV5-1 | many | CASSTLAGLVNEQFF | TGCGCCAGCAGCACACTAGCGGGCCTTGTTAATGAGCAGTTCTTC
TRBJ1-1 | . | TRBV6-1 | . | CASGSRSGLGTEAFF | TGTGCCAGCGGAAGCCGGTCTGGCCTCGGCACTGAAGCTTTCTTT
TRBJ2-5 | TRBD2 | TRBV25-1 | few | CASSASSGGLSDVETQYF | TGTGCCAGCAGTGCCTCCTCGGGGGGACTTTCAGATGTAGAGACCCAGTACTTC
TRBJ1-5 | . | TRBV6-1 | few | CASSEAGGSNQPQHF | TGTGCCAGCAGTGAAGCTGGGGGTAGCAATCAGCCCCAGCATTTT
TRBJ2-5 | . | TRBV6-2/TRBV6-3 | . | CAGSGAVAKETQYF | TGTGCGGGCAGTGGGGCGGTAGCCAAAGAGACCCAGTACTTC
TRBJ2-5 | TRBD1 | TRBV6-1 | . | CASRDPGQQETQYF | TGTGCCAGCAGGGACCCGGGACAGCAAGAGACCCAGTACTTC
TRBJ2-4 | . | TRBV4-1 | . | CASSQAGAKNIQYF | TGCGCCAGCAGCCAAGCGGGGGCCAAAAACATTCAGTACTTC
TRBJ1-6 | . | TRBV6-1 | . | CASSARITQISPLHF | TGTGCCAGCAGTGCGAGAATTACCCAGATTTCACCCCTCCACTTT
TRBJ2-1 | . | TRBV9 | . | CASNPGTNNNNEQFF | TGTGCCAGCAACCCCGGGACAAACAATAACAATGAGCAGTTCTTC
TRBJ2-1 | . | TRBV6-1 | medium-sized | CASSDFRDKGRDEQFF | TGTGCCAGCAGTGACTTCCGGGACAAGGGCAGGGATGAGCAGTTCTTC
TRBJ2-7 | TRBD2 | TRBV9 | few | CASSVGAGALYEQYF | TGTGCCAGCAGCGTAGGAGCGGGGGCCCTCTACGAGCAGTACTTC
TRBJ2-7 | . | TRBV6-1 | . | CASKPGPTSYEQYF | TGTGCCAGCAAGCCGGGACCGACTTCCTACGAGCAGTACTTC
TRBJ2-5 | . | TRBV6-1 | few | CASSTSWYQETQYF | TGTGCCAGCAGCACAAGTTGGTACCAAGAGACCCAGTACTTC
TRBJ2-1 | TRBD1 | TRBV4-2 | . | CASRPRGTVEQFF | TGTGCCAGCAGGCCCAGGGGGACAGTCGAGCAGTTCTTC
TRBJ2-7 | . | TRBV4-1 | . | CASSQEPGTVTYEQYF | TGCGCCAGCAGCCAAGAGCCCGGGACGGTTACCTACGAGCAGTACTTC
TRBJ2-7 | TRBD2 | TRBV27 | . | CASSSLSGGRAYEQYF | TGTGCCAGCAGTTCCCTAAGCGGGGGCAGGGCCTACGAGCAGTACTTC
TRBJ2-3 | TRBD2 | TRBV6-1 | . | CASSRLAGSSDTQYF | TGTGCCAGCAGTAGACTAGCGGGTTCTTCAGATACGCAGTATTTT
TRBJ2-5 | . | TRBV27 | . | CASSVDTSALETQYF | TGTGCCAGCAGTGTTGATACGAGCGCTTTGGAGACCCAGTACTTC
TRBJ2-1 | . | TRBV5-1 | . | CASSLVVSLYNEQFF | TGCGCCAGCAGCTTGGTGGTTTCCCTATACAATGAGCAGTTCTTC
TRBJ2-1 | TRBD2 | TRBV7-6 | . | CASSLGLENEQFF | TGTGCCAGCAGCTTGGGACTAGAGAATGAGCAGTTCTTC
TRBJ2-3 | TRBD2 | TRBV6-1 | . | CASSVRGSTDTQYF | TGTGCCAGCAGTGTGCGGGGGAGCACAGATACGCAGTATTTT
TRBJ2-7 | . | TRBV12-5 | many | CASGFGGTYEQYF | TGTGCTAGTGGCTTCGGCGGGACGTACGAGCAGTACTTC
TRBJ2-3 | TRBD2 | TRBV27 | . | CASRSVGLARATDTQYF | TGTGCCAGCAGATCCGTAGGACTAGCGCGGGCGACAGATACGCAGTATTTT
TRBJ2-7 | TRBD1 | TRBV6-1 | . | CASTEDRGLYYEQYF | TGTGCCAGCACTGAAGACAGGGGGCTATACTACGAGCAGTACTTC
TRBJ2-2 | TRBD2 | TRBV10-2 | many | CASSEVAGADGELFF | TGCGCCAGCAGTGAAGTAGCGGGAGCGGACGGGGAGCTGTTTTTT
TRBJ2-2 | . | TRBV6-1 | many | CASTRDTGELFF | TGTGCCAGCACCAGGGACACCGGGGAGCTGTTTTTT
TRBJ2-7 | . | TRBV6-1 | many | CASSLGEFLTYEQYF | TGTGCCAGCAGCCTAGGGGAATTTCTCACCTACGAGCAGTACTTC
TRBJ2-4 | . | TRBV6-1 | . | CASRGSGLDVKNMQYF | TGTGCCAGCCGTGGGTCGGGGCTGGACGTCAAAAACATGCAGTACTTT
TRBJ2-5 | . | TRBV11-2 | . | CASSPGIGPREQYF | TGTGCCAGCAGCCCAGGAATCGGACCGAGGGAGCAGTACTTC
TRBJ1-6 | . | TRBV5-1 | . | CASSLEGFANSPLHF | TGCGCCAGCAGCTTGGAGGGATTCGCGAATTCACCCCTCCACTTT
TRBJ2-5 | . | TRBV6-1 | many | CASSPGRQETQYF | TGTGCCAGCAGTCCCGGGCGTCAAGAGACCCAGTACTTC
TRBJ2-5 | . | TRBV27 | . | CASSLDSGGRDTETQYF | TGTGCCAGCAGTTTGGATTCCGGGGGCCGGGACACAGAGACCCAGTACTTC
TRBJ2-3 | . | TRBV11-3 | once | CASSLPQDGDTQYF | TGTGCCAGCAGCTTACCCCAGGACGGGGATACGCAGTATTTT
TRBJ2-2 | . | TRBV7-2 | many | CASSPTLALVEAGELFF | TGTGCCAGCAGTCCAACCCTTGCCCTGGTAGAGGCCGGGGAGCTGTTTTTT